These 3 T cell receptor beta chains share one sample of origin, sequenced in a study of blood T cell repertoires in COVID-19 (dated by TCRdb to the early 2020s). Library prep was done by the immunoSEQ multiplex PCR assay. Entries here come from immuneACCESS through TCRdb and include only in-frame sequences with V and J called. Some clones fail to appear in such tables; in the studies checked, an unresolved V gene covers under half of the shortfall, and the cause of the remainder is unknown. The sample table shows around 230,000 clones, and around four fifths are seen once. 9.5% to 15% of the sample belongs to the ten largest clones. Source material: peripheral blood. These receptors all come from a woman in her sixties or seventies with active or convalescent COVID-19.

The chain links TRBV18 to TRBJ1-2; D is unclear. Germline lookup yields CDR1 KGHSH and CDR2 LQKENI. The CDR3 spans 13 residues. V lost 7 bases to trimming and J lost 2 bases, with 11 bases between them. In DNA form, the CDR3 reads TGTGCCAGCTTTTTGACGGGGAACTATGGCTACACCTTC. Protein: CASFLTGNYGYTF.

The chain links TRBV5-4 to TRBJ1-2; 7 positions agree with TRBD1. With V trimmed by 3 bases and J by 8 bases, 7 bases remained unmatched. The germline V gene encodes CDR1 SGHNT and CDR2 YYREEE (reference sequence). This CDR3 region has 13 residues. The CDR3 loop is CASSSTGAKGYTF. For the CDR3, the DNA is TGTGCCAGCAGCTCCACAGGGGCAAAAGGCTACACCTTC.

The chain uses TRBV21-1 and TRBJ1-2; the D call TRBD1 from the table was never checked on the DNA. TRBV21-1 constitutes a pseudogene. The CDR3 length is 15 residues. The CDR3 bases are TGTGCCAGCAGCGACGGGACAGGGAAACCCTATGGCTACACCTTC. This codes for CASSDGTGKPYGYTF.